These T cell receptor beta chains were read from a single sample in a study of blood T cell repertoires in COVID-19. This table comes from immunoSEQ multiplex PCR, and its TCRdb copy is limited to in-frame clones, with some not included. The data hold 60,000 or so clones, with 75% to 85% observed a single time. Sample: peripheral blood. The receptors stem from a human donor in a cohort sampled during active COVID-19. Both conserved end residues are part of each CDR3. The D gene is left open where the match is weak. Some rows mark clone size as missing; the rest say once, few, many or name a class of expanded clone.

>.|TRBV28|TRBJ1-5|once
CASSLGSSNQPQHF
TGTGCCAGCAGTTTGGGCTCTAGCAATCAGCCCCAGCATTTT
>.|TRBV6-4|TRBJ2-4|.
CASSDRQKKDFEAKNIQYF
TGTGCCAGCAGTGATCGGCAGAAAAAAGACTTCGAAGCCAAAAACATTCAGTACTTC
>TRBD1|TRBV10-3|TRBJ2-1|.
CAIGWNRGLINEQFF
TGTGCCATTGGATGGAACAGGGGATTGATCAATGAGCAGTTCTTC
>TRBD2|TRBV6-1|TRBJ2-7|few
CASSELSGGAYEQYF
TGTGCCAGCAGTGAACTTAGCGGGGGGGCCTACGAGCAGTACTTC
>TRBD2|TRBV6-2/TRBV6-3|TRBJ2-1|.
CASSYPAGNEQFF
TGTGCCAGCAGTTACCCAGCGGGGAATGAGCAGTTCTTC
>.|TRBV6-5|TRBJ2-2|medium-sized
CASSSEYRAAGELFF
TGTGCCAGCAGTTCGGAATACAGGGCGGCCGGGGAGCTGTTTTTT
>.|TRBV18|TRBJ1-2|.
CASHEQGRNGYTF
TGTGCCAGCCATGAGCAGGGGCGCAATGGCTACACCTTC
>.|TRBV10-2|TRBJ1-6|few
CASSSGKRRDNSPLHF
TGCGCCAGCAGTAGCGGGAAGAGACGGGATAATTCACCCCTCCACTTT
>.|TRBV27|TRBJ2-2|.
CASSSGAINTGELFF
TGTGCCAGCAGTTCAGGGGCGATTAACACCGGGGAGCTGTTTTTT
>TRBD2|TRBV5-5|TRBJ2-7|.
CASSILAGSSYEQYF
TGTGCCAGCAGCATACTAGCGGGTAGCTCCTACGAGCAGTACTTC
>.|TRBV18|TRBJ2-2|.
CASSPPRGNTGELFF
TGTGCCAGCTCACCCCCTAGGGGGAACACCGGGGAGCTGTTTTTT
>.|TRBV7-2|TRBJ1-3|few
CASSPKASSGNTIYF
TGTGCCAGCAGCCCAAAAGCGAGCTCTGGAAACACCATATATTTT
>.|TRBV10-3|TRBJ1-2|.
CAIMETAGNYGYTF
TGTGCCATCATGGAAACAGCCGGCAACTATGGCTACACCTTC
>TRBD1|TRBV9|TRBJ2-5|few
CASSARDREETQYF
TGTGCCAGCAGCGCCCGGGACAGGGAAGAGACCCAGTACTTC
>.|TRBV19|TRBJ1-5|.
CASSIIQGRKPQHF
TGTGCCAGTAGTATTATCCAGGGGCGGAAGCCCCAGCATTTT
>.|TRBV7-9|TRBJ1-1|.
CASTYKLRSTEAFF
TGTGCCAGCACCTACAAGTTACGGAGCACTGAAGCTTTCTTT
>TRBD2|TRBV5-1|TRBJ2-3|.
CASSFTGGAPDTQYF
TGCGCCAGCAGCTTCACGGGGGGGGCCCCAGATACGCAGTATTTT
>.|TRBV6-6|TRBJ1-1|.
CASSYSGEAEAFF
TGTGCCAGCAGTTACTCCGGGGAAGCTGAAGCTTTCTTT
>TRBD1|TRBV3-1/TRBV3-2|TRBJ1-2|.
CASSDRGLGYTF
TGTGCCAGCAGTGACAGGGGGCTTGGCTACACCTTC
>TRBD2|TRBV4-1|TRBJ2-5|.
CASSQARTSGGEETQYF
TGCGCCAGCAGCCAGGCGAGGACTAGCGGGGGGGAAGAGACCCAGTACTTC
>.|TRBV3-1/TRBV3-2|TRBJ1-2|many
CASRARGGGYTF
TGTGCCAGCAGAGCTAGGGGTGGTGGCTACACCTTC
>TRBD1|TRBV24-1|TRBJ1-2|once
CATSDPGQGDYGYTF
TGTGCCACCAGTGACCCCGGACAGGGGGACTATGGCTACACCTTC
>TRBD2|TRBV5-4|TRBJ2-1|.
CASSKGLAGENEQFF
TGTGCCAGCAGCAAAGGACTAGCGGGGGAGAATGAGCAGTTCTTC
>.|TRBV7-9|TRBJ2-7|few
CASSLGVGGYEQYF
TGTGCCAGCAGCTTAGGAGTAGGCGGCTACGAGCAGTACTTC
>.|TRBV28|TRBJ2-1|.
CASSLRVLKQFF
TGTGCCAGCAGTTTACGGGTCCTAAAGCAGTTCTTC
>TRBD2|TRBV7-6|TRBJ2-2|.
CASRTGGQMNTGELFF
TGTGCCAGCCGGACGGGGGGGCAGATGAACACCGGGGAGCTGTTTTTT